These 20 T cell receptor beta chains came from one sample sequenced in a study of identical twins (dated by TCRdb to about 2016). The library came from 5' RACE. For sequencing, an Illumina HiSeq 2000 was employed. TCRdb took the public reads, trimmed them with fastp at Q25, ran MiXCR for clone calling and kept in-frame beta chains. One record per CDR3 amino acid sequence lists the most common genes and DNA. The sample records 500,000 to 700,000 distinct CDR3 sequences, less than 9% of which are singletons. The ten largest clones take up roughly 1.5% of the sample. The sample was also reused in another study, on yellow fever vaccine responses in identical twins.

Sequences were obtained from PBMCs. The receptors stem from a woman under 30 in good health.

This clonotype was seen a handful of times. This chain uses TRBV4-1 with TRBJ1-1; perhaps TRBD1 as D (5 bases). Germline V gene lookup returns CDR1 MGHRA and CDR2 YSYEKL. This CDR3 contains 14 residues. The ends were cut back, 4 bases at V and 6 bases at J, with 15 bases in the middle. The CDR3 is CASSPPAGSPEAFF. DNA for the CDR3: TGCGCCAGCAGCCCTCCCGCAGGGTCTCCTGAAGCTTTCTTT.

There are a few counts of this clonotype. This rearrangement joins TRBV4-2 to TRBJ2-3; D is undetermined. CDR1 and CDR2 (germline): LGHNA, YNFKEQ. This CDR3 has 16 amino acids. Deletions cut 1 base from V and 9 bases from J, with 20 bases between. Here the CDR3 reads CASSQVRDLTQSTQYF. DNA for the CDR3: TGTGCCAGCAGCCAAGTACGAGACCTCACACAGTCAACGCAGTATTTT.

This clonotype occurred a few times. The rearrangement joins TRBV5-5 to TRBJ2-1; D is undetermined. The germline V and J ends were trimmed by 4 bases and 7 bases, with 15 bases remaining between them. In germline, CDR1 is SGHKS, CDR2 YYEKEE (reference sequence). The CDR3 extends over 14 amino acids. The CDR3 bases are TGTGCCAGCAGCCTCGATTGGTCCGGGAATGAGCAGTTCTTC. This translates into CASSLDWSGNEQFF.

This clonotype was seen many times. V is TRBV6-1 and J is TRBJ1-4, with D unresolved. Deletions cut 2 bases from V and 8 bases from J, with 9 bases between. The CDR3 is 13 residues long. From germline, CDR1 is MNHNS and CDR2 SASEGT. The DNA of the CDR3 is TGTGCCAGCAGTGAACTCCCGGTGGAAAAACTGTTTTTT. Its protein is CASSELPVEKLFF.

A few counts support this clonotype. Sequence at one end of the junction differs from germline and may be a read error. The CDR3 DNA reads as TGTGCCAGCAGCAACAAGCCTACAGGGATCAACACTGAAGCCTTCTTT. Its translation: CASSNKPTGINTEAFF. This chain uses TRBV12-3 or TRBV12-4 with TRBJ1-1; possible D gene TRBD1, 6 bases. The CDR3 covers 16 residues.

This clonotype was counted many times. J is TRBJ1-1 and V is TRBV10-1; D is ambiguous. The CDR3 is 14 amino acids. CDR1 WNHNN and CDR2 SYGVQD come from the germline V gene (reference sequence). V was clipped by 0 bases and J by 0 bases, with 5 bases between them. The CDR3 bases are TGCGCCAGCAGTGAGTCGCTCCTGAACACTGAAGCTTTCTTT. Residues: CASSESLLNTEAFF.

This clonotype was counted many times. The gene calls are TRBV5-1 and TRBJ1-1, with 9 bases lining up with TRBD1. J lost 3 bases, V lost 4 bases, and 4 bases had no gene match. The germline V gene encodes CDR1 SGHRS and CDR2 YFSETQ. The CDR3 has 14 amino acids. The CDR3 here is CASSVDRGDTEAFF. CDR3 in DNA: TGCGCCAGCAGCGTAGACAGGGGGGACACTGAAGCTTTCTTT. Full variable domain (missing parts from reference TRBV5-1 and TRBJ1-1): KAGVTQTPRYLIKTRGQQVTLSCSPISGHRSVSWYQQTPGQGLQFLFEYFSETQRNKGNFPGRFSGRQFSNSRSEMNVSTLELGDSALYLCASSVDRGDTEAFFGQGTRLTVV.

The sample holds many counts of this clonotype. This sequence joins TRBV7-8 and TRBJ2-5; D unresolved. Germline CDR1 reads SGHVS; CDR2 reads FQNEAQ. This CDR3 contains 15 residues. Trimming took off 4 bases at V and 0 bases at J, with 12 bases between the two ends. CDR3 nucleotides: TGTGCCAGCAGCTCGCTTTTTGAGTACCAAGAGACCCAGTACTTC. Its protein is CASSSLFEYQETQYF.

This clonotype was recorded many times. The chain uses TRBV20-1 and TRBJ2-3; D unclear. Germline V gives CDR1 DFQATT, CDR2 SNEGSKA (reference sequence). The V end was cut by 1 base, the J end by 0 bases, with 5 bases between. The CDR3 is 13 residues long. In DNA, the CDR3 is TGCAGTGCTAGAGTTCAGAGCACAGATACGCAGTATTTT. It translates to CSARVQSTDTQYF.

This chain connects TRBV5-1 to TRBJ2-7; unclear D gene. V lost 1 base and J lost 0, with 11 bases in between. This CDR3 contains 15 residues. Germline V gene lookup returns CDR1 SGHRS and CDR2 YFSETQ. The CDR3 region is CASSLRQDHSYEQYF. The CDR3 DNA is TGCGCCAGCAGCTTGAGGCAGGATCACTCCTACGAGCAGTACTTC.

The chain recombines TRBV5-1 with TRBJ2-5; D possibly corresponds to TRBD1 (5 bases). The V gene's germline CDR1 is SGHRS and CDR2 YFSETQ. There are 15 residues in the CDR3. V lost 4 bases and J 2 bases, leaving 15 bases between the germline ends. This CDR3 is CASSPRAGWQETQYF. The DNA of the CDR3 is TGCGCCAGCAGCCCTAGGGCAGGGTGGCAAGAGACCCAGTACTTC.

This CDR3 is CASSARDSQITDTQYF. Written as DNA, the CDR3 is TGTGCCAGCAGCGCAAGGGACTCCCAAATCACAGATACGCAGTATTTT. This chain joins TRBV9 and TRBJ2-3; TRBD2 is a possible D gene (6 bases). Trimming took off 3 bases at V and 2 bases at J, with 16 bases between the two ends. The germline V gene has CDR1 SGDLS and CDR2 YYNGEE. This CDR3 contains 16 residues.

The CDR3: CATSVPGTRGYNEQFF. The DNA of the CDR3 is TGTGCCACCAGTGTGCCCGGGACTAGAGGATACAATGAGCAGTTCTTC. The genes are TRBV24-1 and TRBJ2-1; TRBD2 matches 8 bases. Unmatched junction bases numbered 9, after V lost 5 bases and J lost 4 bases. This CDR3 spans 16 amino acids. The germline V gene encodes CDR1 KGHDR and CDR2 SFDVKD.

The V gene is TRBV6-1, the J gene TRBJ2-5, with TRBD2 matching over 12 bases. V shed 6 bases and J 5 bases; nucleotides not matched to a gene: 4. The CDR3 runs 14 residues. Germline assignment: CDR1 MNHNS and CDR2 SASEGT. The CDR3 DNA follows: TGTGCCAGCAGGACTAGCGGGAGCGCTGAGACCCAGTACTTC. This gives the protein CASRTSGSAETQYF.

This clonotype was recorded many times. J is TRBJ2-3 and V is TRBV7-6; perhaps TRBD1 as D (6 bases). Per the germline V gene, CDR1 is SGHVS and CDR2 is FNYEAQ. V was clipped by 5 bases and J by 1 base, with 19 bases between them. CDR3 length: 17 amino acids. CDR3 sequence (DNA): TGTGCCAGCAGCCCCTATTTGGGGGCGGGTGGCACAGATACGCAGTATTTT. It codes for CASSPYLGAGGTDTQYF.

This clonotype showed up just a few times. The chain joins TRBV7-8 to TRBJ1-1; weak D call: TRBD1 (5 bases). This CDR3 spans 14 amino acids. Trimming left V 5 bases short and J 7 bases short, with 17 bases between. Germline loops: CDR1 SGHVS, CDR2 FQNEAQ. The CDR3 DNA reads as TGTGCCAGCAGCCGAACCCCAGGGTATGGTGAAGCTTTCTTT. It yields the protein CASSRTPGYGEAFF. Supplemented by reference TRBV7-8 and TRBJ1-1, the full variable domain reads GAGVSQSPRYKVAKRGQDVALRCDPISGHVSLFWYQQALGQGPEFLTYFQNEAQLDKSGLPSDRFFAERPEGSVSTLKIQRTQQEDSAVYLCASSRTPGYGEAFFGQGTRLTVV.

The table lists this clonotype with a few counts. This could be a read error, since a much larger clone is one nucleotide away. The J gene is TRBJ2-3, the V gene TRBV7-9; D uncertain. V was pared by 6 bases and J by 3 bases, with 4 bases between. CDR1 and CDR2 (germline): SEHNR, FQNEAQ (reference sequence). The CDR3 is 11 amino acids. As DNA, the CDR3 is TGTGCCAGCAGGCAGACAGATACGCAGTATTTT. Translating gives CASRQTDTQYF.

This clonotype was counted a few times. This chain links TRBV5-4 with TRBJ2-5, with a tentative D call TRBD1 (5 bases). The length of the CDR3 is 15 residues. Per germline, CDR1 SGHNT and CDR2 YYREEE (reference sequence). The ends were cut back, 0 bases at V and 1 base at J, with 10 bases in the middle. This CDR3 reads CASSLARDFQETQYF. The CDR3 DNA follows: TGTGCCAGCAGCTTGGCCAGGGATTTCCAAGAGACCCAGTACTTC.

This chain connects TRBV6-2 or TRBV6-3 to TRBJ2-1, with D possibly matching TRBD1 (5 bases). Trimming pared 5 bases from V and 7 bases from J, leaving 12 bases between. The germline gives CDR1 MNHEY, CDR2 SVGEGT. This CDR3 comprises 13 residues. The CDR3 is CASSVGLRNEQFF. DNA of the CDR3: TGTGCCAGCAGTGTGGGGCTGAGGAATGAGCAGTTCTTC.

In its sample, this clonotype was seen a few times. This chain connects TRBV27 to TRBJ2-7; TRBD1 matches 9 bases. The CDR3 covers 15 residues. J was trimmed by 6 bases and V by 3 bases; bases with no gene match: 9. The V gene's germline CDR1 is MNHEY and CDR2 SMNVEV (reference sequence). The chain's CDR3 is CASSFGDREQGEQYV. DNA for the CDR3: TGTGCCAGCAGTTTCGGGGACAGGGAGCAAGGCGAGCAGTACGTC.